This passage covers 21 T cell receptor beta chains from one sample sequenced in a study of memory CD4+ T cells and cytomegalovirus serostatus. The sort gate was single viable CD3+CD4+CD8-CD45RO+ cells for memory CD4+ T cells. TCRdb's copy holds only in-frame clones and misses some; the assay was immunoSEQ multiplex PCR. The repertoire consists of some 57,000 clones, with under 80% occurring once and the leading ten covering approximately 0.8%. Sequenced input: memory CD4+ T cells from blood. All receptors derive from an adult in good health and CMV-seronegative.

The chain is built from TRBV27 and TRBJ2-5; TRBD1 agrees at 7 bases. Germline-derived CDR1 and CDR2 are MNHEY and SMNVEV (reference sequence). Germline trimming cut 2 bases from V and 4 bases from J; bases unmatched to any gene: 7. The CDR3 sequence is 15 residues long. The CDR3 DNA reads TGTGCCAGCAGTTTACGCCGACAGGGTGCAGAGACCCAGTACTTC. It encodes CASSLRRQGAETQYF.

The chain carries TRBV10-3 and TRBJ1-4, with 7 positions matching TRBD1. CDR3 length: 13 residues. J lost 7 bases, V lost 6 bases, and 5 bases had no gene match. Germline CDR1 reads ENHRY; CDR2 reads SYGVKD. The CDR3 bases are TGTGCCATCAGGCAGGGGGGAGGTGAAAAACTGTTTTTT. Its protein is CAIRQGGGEKLFF.

CDR3 nucleotides: TGTGCCAGCAGCTTAGGGTCTAGCGGGGGAGGAAACCAAGAGACCCAGTACTTC. This translates into CASSLGSSGGGNQETQYF. V is TRBV11-3 and J is TRBJ2-5, with 10 bases identical to TRBD2. CDR1 and CDR2 from the germline V gene are SGHNT and YENEEA. This CDR3 spans 18 amino acids. Trimming at V came to 1 base and at J to 0 bases, leaving 8 bases not matched to a gene.

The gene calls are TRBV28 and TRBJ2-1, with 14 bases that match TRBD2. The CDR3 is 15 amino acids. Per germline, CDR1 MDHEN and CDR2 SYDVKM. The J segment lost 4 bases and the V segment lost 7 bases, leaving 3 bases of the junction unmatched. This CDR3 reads CASTGTSGGYNEQFF. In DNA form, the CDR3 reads TGTGCCAGCACTGGGACTAGCGGGGGTTACAATGAGCAGTTCTTC.

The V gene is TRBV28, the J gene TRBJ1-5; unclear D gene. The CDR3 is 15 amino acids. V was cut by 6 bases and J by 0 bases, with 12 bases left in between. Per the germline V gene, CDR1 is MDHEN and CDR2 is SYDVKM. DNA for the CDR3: TGTGCCAGCAGCCAAGAGACGTATAGCAATCAGCCCCAGCATTTT. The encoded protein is CASSQETYSNQPQHF.

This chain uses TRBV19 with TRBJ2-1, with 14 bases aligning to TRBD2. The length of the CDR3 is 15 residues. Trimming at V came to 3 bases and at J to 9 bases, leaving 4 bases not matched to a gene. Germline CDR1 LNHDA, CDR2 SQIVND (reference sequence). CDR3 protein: CASSIGLAGGGEQFF. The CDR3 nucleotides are TGTGCCAGTAGTATTGGACTAGCGGGGGGTGGTGAGCAGTTCTTC.

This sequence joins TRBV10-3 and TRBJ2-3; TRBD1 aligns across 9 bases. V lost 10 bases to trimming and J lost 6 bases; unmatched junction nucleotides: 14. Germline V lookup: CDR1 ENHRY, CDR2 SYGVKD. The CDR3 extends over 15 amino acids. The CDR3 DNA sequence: TGTGCCACGTCGCCGGGACAGGGCCATTCGGATACGCAGTATTTT. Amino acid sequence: CATSPGQGHSDTQYF.

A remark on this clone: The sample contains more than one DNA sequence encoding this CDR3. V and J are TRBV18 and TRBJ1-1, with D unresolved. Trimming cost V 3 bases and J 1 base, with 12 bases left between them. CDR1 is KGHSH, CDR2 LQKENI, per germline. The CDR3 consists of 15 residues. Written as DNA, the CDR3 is TGTGCCAGCTCACCGAGTCGGGTTGGGAACACTGAAGCTTTCTTT. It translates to CASSPSRVGNTEAFF.

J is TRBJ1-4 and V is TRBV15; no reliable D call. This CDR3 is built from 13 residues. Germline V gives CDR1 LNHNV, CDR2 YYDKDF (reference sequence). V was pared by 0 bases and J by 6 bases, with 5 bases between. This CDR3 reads CATSRDRDEKLFF. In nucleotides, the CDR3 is TGTGCCACCAGCAGAGATAGAGATGAAAAACTGTTTTTT.

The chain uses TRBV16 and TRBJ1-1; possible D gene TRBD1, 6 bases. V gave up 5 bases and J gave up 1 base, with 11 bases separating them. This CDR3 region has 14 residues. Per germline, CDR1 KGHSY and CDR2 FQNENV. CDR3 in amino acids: CASSTTRGNTEAFF. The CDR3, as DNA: TGTGCCAGCAGCACGACCAGGGGGAACACTGAAGCTTTCTTT.

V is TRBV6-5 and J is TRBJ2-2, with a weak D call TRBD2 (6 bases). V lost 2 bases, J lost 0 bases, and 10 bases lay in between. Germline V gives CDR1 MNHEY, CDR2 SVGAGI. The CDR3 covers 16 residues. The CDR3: CASSYRTIPNTGELFF. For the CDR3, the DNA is TGTGCCAGCAGTTACCGGACTATTCCGAACACCGGGGAGCTGTTTTTT.

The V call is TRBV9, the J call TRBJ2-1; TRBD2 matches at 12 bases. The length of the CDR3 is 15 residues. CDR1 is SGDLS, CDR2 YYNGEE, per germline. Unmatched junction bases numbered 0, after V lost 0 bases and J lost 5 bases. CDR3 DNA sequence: TGTGCCAGCAGCGTAGGACTAGCGGGAGACAATGAGCAGTTCTTC. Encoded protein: CASSVGLAGDNEQFF.

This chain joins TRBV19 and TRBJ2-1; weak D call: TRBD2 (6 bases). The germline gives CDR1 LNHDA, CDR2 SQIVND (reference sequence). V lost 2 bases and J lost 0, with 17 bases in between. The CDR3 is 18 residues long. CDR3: CASSITRLARLSYNEQFF. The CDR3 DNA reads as TGTGCCAGTAGTATAACGCGGCTAGCGCGGCTCTCCTACAATGAGCAGTTCTTC.

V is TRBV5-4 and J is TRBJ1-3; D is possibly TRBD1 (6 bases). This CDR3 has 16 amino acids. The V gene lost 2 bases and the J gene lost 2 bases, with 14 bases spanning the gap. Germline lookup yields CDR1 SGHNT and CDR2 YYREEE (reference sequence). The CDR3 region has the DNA TGTGCCAGCAGCTTACCGCCGACAGGAACTGGAAACACCATATATTTT. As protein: CASSLPPTGTGNTIYF.

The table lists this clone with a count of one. The CDR3 DNA reads as TGTGCCAGCAGCTTCGGGGCCAAAAACATTCAGTACTTC. Its protein product is CASSFGAKNIQYF. The chain uses TRBV11-2 and TRBJ2-4; D unresolved. Germline CDR1 is SGHAT and CDR2 is FQNNGV. The CDR3 is made up of 13 amino acids. Between the trimmed V and J ends, which lost 3 bases and 1 base, there was a span of 4 bases.

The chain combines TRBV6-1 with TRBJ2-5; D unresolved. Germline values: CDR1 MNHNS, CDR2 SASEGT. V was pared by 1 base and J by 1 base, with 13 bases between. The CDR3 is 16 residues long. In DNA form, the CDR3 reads TGTGCCAGCAGTGAAGGGTGGCGGTCAGTCCAAGAGACCCAGTACTTC. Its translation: CASSEGWRSVQETQYF.

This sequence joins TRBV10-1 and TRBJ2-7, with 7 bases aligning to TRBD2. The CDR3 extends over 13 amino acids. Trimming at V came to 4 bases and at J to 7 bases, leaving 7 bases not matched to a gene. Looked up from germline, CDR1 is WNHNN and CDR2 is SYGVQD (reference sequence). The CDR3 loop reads CASSAAISGEQYF. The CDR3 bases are TGCGCCAGCAGTGCCGCCATTAGCGGGGAGCAGTACTTC.

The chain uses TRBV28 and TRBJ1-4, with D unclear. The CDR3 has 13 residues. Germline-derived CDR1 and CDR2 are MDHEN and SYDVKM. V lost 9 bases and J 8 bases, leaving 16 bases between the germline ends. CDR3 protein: CASIGPTREKLFF. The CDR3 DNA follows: TGTGCCAGTATTGGACCCACGCGGGAAAAACTGTTTTTT. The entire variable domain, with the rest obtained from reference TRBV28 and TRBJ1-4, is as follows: DVKVTQSSRYLVKRTGEKVFLECVQDMDHENMFWYRQDPGLGLRLIYFSYDVKMKEKGDIPEGYSVSREKKERFSLILESASTNQTSMYLCASIGPTREKLFFGSGTQLSVL.

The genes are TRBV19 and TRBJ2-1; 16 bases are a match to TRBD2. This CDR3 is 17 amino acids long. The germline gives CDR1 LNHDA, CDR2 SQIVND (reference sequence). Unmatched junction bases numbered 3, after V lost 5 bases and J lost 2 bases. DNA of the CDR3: TGTGCCAGTAGTCCGGGACTAGCGGGGGGGCCCTACAATGAGCAGTTCTTC. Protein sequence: CASSPGLAGGPYNEQFF.

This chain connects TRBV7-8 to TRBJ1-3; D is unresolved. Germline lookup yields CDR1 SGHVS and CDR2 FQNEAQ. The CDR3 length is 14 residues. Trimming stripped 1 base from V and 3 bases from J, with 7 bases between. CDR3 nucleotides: TGTGCCAGCAGCTTAGAACCCGTTGGAAACACCATATATTTT. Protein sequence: CASSLEPVGNTIYF.

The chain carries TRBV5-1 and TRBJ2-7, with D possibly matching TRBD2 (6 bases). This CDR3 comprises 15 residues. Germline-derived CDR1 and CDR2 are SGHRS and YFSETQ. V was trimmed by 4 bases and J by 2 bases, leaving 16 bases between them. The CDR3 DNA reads TGCGCCAGCAGCACCGCTACTAGCTTAGCCTACGAGCAGTACTTC. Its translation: CASSTATSLAYEQYF.